Sequencing of this T cell receptor (beta chain) was carried out in a study of cytomegalovirus exposure and HLA in healthy donors. Across the study: In terms of ancestry, the Caucasian-associated cluster contained around 79% of the approximately 400 genotyped donors.

Details on this clone: Its antigen is as yet unknown.

Germline CDR1 and CDR2: WSHSY and SAAADI. V shed 5 bases, J shed 0 bases, and the junction held 16 bases outside the gene matches. The length of the CDR3 is 21 residues. Study-level findings and limits: An analysis done earlier found most TCR beta V segments productive about 90% or about 30% of the time. The Asian-associated ancestry cluster reportedly had fewer N-insertions than the approximately 650-donor mean in a later analysis. The authors listed 150 to 200 TCR beta chains as cytomegalovirus-associated.

This PCR relied on a set of 60 Vbeta primers and 13 Jbeta primers. Profiled with immunoSEQ multiplex PCR; TCRdb holds only in-frame clones, not every one. The table includes 200,000 to 250,000 clones, 82% detected once. Input material: PBMCs. The TCR was taken from a woman in her thirties or forties in good health and CMV-seropositive. The rearrangement uses TRBV10-2 and TRBJ2-7, with TRBD2 matching over 16 bases. Here the CDR3 DNA reads TGCGCCAGCAGTAGGACAGGGCGGGGGACTAGCGGGAGGGCCTCCTCCTACGAGCAGTACTTC. It specifies CASSRTGRGTSGRASSYEQYF.